This T cell receptor (beta chain) was recorded in a study of beta chain features in type 1 diabetes. The germline V gene encodes CDR1 LNHNV and CDR2 YYDKDF (reference sequence). The CDR3 totals 18 residues. V lost 0 bases and J lost 3; bases outside the gene matches: 10. Worth noting for this clone: What it binds is unknown.

Sequencing targeted expressed TCRB transcripts, as all isolated RNA had been reverse transcribed. Approximately 3.9 million reads per sample were averaged for naive, central memory and regulatory samples. Produced via immunoSEQ multiplex PCR; TCRdb's table is partial and in-frame only. The sample lists approximately 470,000 clones, around 28% seen once, with about 0.065% in the top ten. Study results and caveats: Significant though moderate, a shortening of TCRB CDR3s appeared in all four CD4+ subsets of Type 1 diabetes patients.

The origin of this receptor is a man aged 18 to 30 in good health. This chain links TRBV15 with TRBJ2-5, with 10 positions matching TRBD1. The sample was naive CD4+ T cells from blood. CDR3: CATSRDWVRTGGEETQYF. Written as DNA, the CDR3 is TGTGCCACCAGCAGAGATTGGGTCCGGACAGGGGGTGAAGAGACCCAGTACTTC.